Below, 25 T cell receptor beta chains from the same sample are listed, as sequenced in a study of post-analysis software for immune sequencing data. Broader study findings: The five TRBV segments detected at higher frequency in patients than in controls included TRBV5-6, TRBV5-1 and TRBV20-1.

These TCRs are of unknown antigen specificity. Unique molecular identifiers were carried by the TCR beta cDNA libraries. MiXCR was run by TCRdb on the PCR reads, yielding one entry per CDR3 protein. The table records 750,000 to 950,000 distinct CDR3 sequences, approximately 57% of them present only once. The sample was blood. All receptors come from a girl aged 10-17 years with multiple sclerosis.

The rearrangement uses TRBV6-1 and TRBJ2-1; TRBD2 matches at 7 bases. The V segment lost 4 bases and the J segment 0 bases; nucleotides outside the gene matches: 6. The CDR3 is 16 amino acids. CDR1 is MNHNS, CDR2 SASEGT, per germline. CDR3 bases: TGTGCCAGCAGTGTCCAGGGAGGGAGCTCCTACAATGAGCAGTTCTTC. Encoded protein: CASSVQGGSSYNEQFF.

There are a few counts of this clonotype. V gene TRBV10-3 combines with J gene TRBJ2-7, with 10 bases that match TRBD1. This CDR3 has 15 residues. Looked up from germline, CDR1 is ENHRY and CDR2 is SYGVKD. V shed 3 bases, J shed 3 bases, and the junction held 5 bases outside the gene matches. The chain's CDR3 is CAISDWGQGLYEQYF. CDR3 DNA sequence: TGTGCCATCAGTGATTGGGGACAGGGGCTCTACGAGCAGTACTTC.

To note about this clonotype: The junction departs from the called germline gene at one end, perhaps through a read error. This sequence joins TRBV6-6 and TRBJ2-7; D may be TRBD1 or TRBD2 (5 bases each). Germline V gene data show CDR1 as MNHNY and CDR2 as SVGAGI (reference sequence). The CDR3 spans 15 residues. The CDR3 nucleotides are TGTGTCAGCAGTTACGGGGCAGGGAACGGCTACGAGCAGTACTTC. Protein sequence: CVSSYGAGNGYEQYF.

This clonotype was counted a few times. The CDR3 here is CASSLEGRYYEQYF. As DNA, the CDR3 is TGTGCCAGCAGCCTAGAGGGCCGGTATTACGAGCAGTACTTC. This chain uses TRBV7-2 with TRBJ2-7, with D perhaps TRBD2 (5 bases). This CDR3 has 14 residues. V was cut by 5 bases and J by 4 bases, with 15 bases left in between. Germline-derived CDR1 and CDR2 are SGHTA and FQGNSA.

Only a few counts were recorded for this clonotype. This CDR3 is CASSGGRKETQYF. The CDR3 region has the DNA TGTGCCAGCAGCGGAGGCAGGAAAGAGACCCAGTACTTC. J is TRBJ2-5 and V is TRBV7-2; possibly TRBD2 for D (5 bases). The germline CDR1 and CDR2 sequences are SGHTA and FQGNSA. Deletions cut 5 bases from V and 3 bases from J, with 10 bases between. The CDR3 is 13 amino acids.

This chain joins TRBV7-2 and TRBJ2-1; 11 positions agree with TRBD2. Germline-derived CDR1 and CDR2 are SGHTA and FQGNSA. This CDR3 is built from 15 residues. V dropped 2 bases and J dropped 11; count of bases not matched to a gene: 8. In DNA form, the CDR3 reads TGTGCCAGCAGCTTACGCCTAGCGGGAGGTAGGAAGCAGTTCTTC. It codes for CASSLRLAGGRKQFF.

The genes are TRBV14 and TRBJ2-1; D not resolved. Trimming shortened V by 0 bases and J by 10 bases, and 16 bases separated the two germline ends. Germline V gene lookup returns CDR1 SGHDN and CDR2 FVKESK. The length of the CDR3 is 15 residues. CDR3 region: CASSQEVGRYYEQFF. CDR3 nucleotide sequence: TGTGCCAGCAGCCAAGAAGTGGGAAGGTATTACGAGCAGTTCTTC. The full variable domain, its missing parts supplied by reference TRBV14 and TRBJ2-1, is EAGVTQFPSHSVIEKGQTVTLRCDPISGHDNLYWYRRVMGKEIKFLLHFVKESKQDESGMPNNRFLAERTGGTYSTLKVQPAELEDSGVYFCASSQEVGRYYEQFFGPGTRLTVL.

The chain is built from TRBV5-1 and TRBJ2-1; D is perhaps TRBD2 (5 bases). The CDR3 is 15 amino acids. Germline assignment: CDR1 SGHRS and CDR2 YFSETQ. Trimming took off 0 bases at V and 8 bases at J, with 15 bases between the two ends. CDR3 residues: CASSLAGSGKDEQFF. The CDR3 DNA sequence: TGCGCCAGCAGCTTGGCGGGGAGTGGTAAGGATGAGCAGTTCTTC.

The genes are TRBV6-5 and TRBJ2-7; weak D call: TRBD2 (7 bases). The germline V gene has CDR1 MNHEY and CDR2 SVGAGI. Trimming stripped 5 bases from V and 4 bases from J, with 12 bases between. The CDR3 has 13 residues. CDR3 sequence: CASSRGGRYEQYF. DNA of the CDR3: TGTGCCAGCAGTAGGGGGGGTCGTTACGAGCAGTACTTC.

This clonotype was recorded a few times. J is TRBJ2-7 and V is TRBV25-1; D might be TRBD1 or TRBD2, each matching 5 bases. V was clipped by 4 bases and J by 3 bases, with 10 bases between them. This CDR3 has 13 amino acids. Germline CDR1 is MGHDK and CDR2 is SYGVNS. CDR3 region: CASSGGPYYEQYF. For the CDR3, the DNA is TGTGCCAGCAGTGGGGGACCTTACTACGAGCAGTACTTC.

This sequence joins TRBV20-1 and TRBJ2-7; 9 nucleotides line up with TRBD1. CDR3 length: 15 residues. From germline, CDR1 is DFQATT and CDR2 SNEGSKA (reference sequence). The V segment lost 3 bases and the J segment 1 base; nucleotides outside the gene matches: 7. CDR3 sequence reads: CSASGGTGLSYEQYF. In DNA form, the CDR3 reads TGCAGTGCTAGTGGCGGGACAGGGCTTTCCTACGAGCAGTACTTC.

The chain recombines TRBV10-3 with TRBJ1-2; D gene uncertain. V shed 2 bases and J shed 8 bases, with 21 bases lying between them. This CDR3 has 16 residues. Looked up from germline, CDR1 is ENHRY and CDR2 is SYGVKD. In DNA form, the CDR3 reads TGTGCCATCAGTGAGGTCGCTGGGGATCAATTAGGCGGCTACACCTTC. It yields the protein CAISEVAGDQLGGYTF.

V is TRBV10-3 and J is TRBJ1-4, with 7 bases fitting TRBD1. This CDR3 has 14 residues. V was pared by 7 bases and J by 8 bases, with 10 bases of the junction left unmatched. Per germline, CDR1 ENHRY and CDR2 SYGVKD. The CDR3, as DNA: TGTGCCATCAAAAGACAGGGACGCGGCGAAAAACTGTTTTTT. Translating it yields CAIKRQGRGEKLFF.

J is TRBJ2-1 and V is TRBV5-1, with 9 bases matching TRBD1. The CDR3 contains 15 residues. CDR1 SGHRS and CDR2 YFSETQ come from the germline V gene. V lost 0 bases to trimming and J lost 6 bases; unmatched junction nucleotides: 4. DNA of the CDR3: TGCGCCAGCAGCTTGGGGGACAGGGCTGCCAATGAGCAGTTCTTC. Translating it yields CASSLGDRAANEQFF.

V gene TRBV7-2 combines with J gene TRBJ2-7; possibly TRBD1 for D (5 bases). Germline CDR1 and CDR2: SGHTA and FQGNSA. Trimming took 5 bases from V and 6 from J, leaving 8 bases between them. CDR3 length: 11 residues. CDR3 sequence reads: CASSGQGEQYF. CDR3 DNA: TGTGCCAGCAGCGGTCAGGGCGAGCAGTACTTC.

This chain uses TRBV5-1 with TRBJ1-4, with TRBD1 identical over 8 bases. The CDR3 extends over 17 amino acids. The germline V gene has CDR1 SGHRS and CDR2 YFSETQ. The junction had 9 bases not matched to a gene; V was cut back by 2 bases and J by 3 bases. The CDR3 sequence: CASSFRFATGANEKLFF. The CDR3 nucleotides are TGCGCCAGCAGCTTTCGATTTGCGACAGGGGCTAATGAAAAACTGTTTTTT.

This clonotype was counted a few times. This chain uses TRBV20-1 with TRBJ2-1, with 8 bases fitting TRBD2. Germline lookup yields CDR1 DFQATT and CDR2 SNEGSKA (reference sequence). With 7 bases clipped from V and 7 bases from J, the junction kept 12 bases outside the gene matches. The CDR3 runs to 14 residues. CDR3 sequence (DNA): TGCAGTGTTTGGAGCGGGAGAAGGCGTAATGAGCAGTTCTTC. It translates to CSVWSGRRRNEQFF.

The chain recombines TRBV6-1 with TRBJ2-7; 7 bases are a match to TRBD2. CDR1 is MNHNS and CDR2 is SASEGT in the germline V gene. V shed 1 base, J shed 0 bases, and the junction held 12 bases outside the gene matches. The CDR3 has 18 residues. The CDR3 DNA reads as TGTGCCAGCAGTGAAGAATCACCAAGGGGAGGGCTCTCCTACGAGCAGTACTTC. Translation: CASSEESPRGGLSYEQYF.

The CDR3 nucleotides read TGTGCCAGCAGCGACCAAGGACTAGCGGGGAACACAGATACGCAGTATTTT. This gives the protein CASSDQGLAGNTDTQYF. The chain links TRBV7-9 to TRBJ2-3; 12 bases map to TRBD2. Unmatched junction bases numbered 8, after V lost 5 bases and J lost 2 bases. The CDR3 totals 17 residues. In germline, CDR1 is SEHNR, CDR2 FQNEAQ (reference sequence).

This chain links TRBV9 with TRBJ2-1; the D is unclear. CDR3 length equals 12 residues. Per the germline V gene, CDR1 is SGDLS and CDR2 is YYNGEE. The ends were cut back, 4 bases at V and 3 bases at J, with 5 bases in the middle. The CDR3 region is CASSSDYNEQFF. DNA for the CDR3: TGTGCCAGCAGCTCAGACTACAATGAGCAGTTCTTC.

This rearrangement joins TRBV13 to TRBJ1-1; TRBD1 is a possible D gene (5 bases). The CDR3 runs to 17 residues. Germline V gene data show CDR1 as PRHDT and CDR2 as FYEKMQ (reference sequence). V lost 4 bases to trimming and J lost 1 base, with 19 bases between them. CDR3 DNA: TGTGCCAGCAGCTCCCTCTACCCCCGGGGCGAGAACACTGAAGCTTTCTTT. It encodes CASSSLYPRGENTEAFF.

The V and J genes are TRBV2 and TRBJ1-1; a weak D match, TRBD1 (5 bases). Germline assignment: CDR1 SNHLY and CDR2 FYNNEI. V dropped 4 bases and J dropped 6 bases, with 15 bases sitting between them. This CDR3 has 14 residues. This chain's CDR3 is CASSGEGGVAEAFF. In nucleotides, the CDR3 is TGTGCCAGCAGTGGTGAAGGAGGGGTAGCTGAAGCTTTCTTT.

The chain joins TRBV7-2 to TRBJ2-1; no definite D call. Looked up from germline, CDR1 is SGHTA and CDR2 is FQGNSA. The CDR3 totals 16 residues. With 1 base removed from V and 1 base from J, the gap between germline ends came to 11 bases. The chain's CDR3 is CASSLVILGSYNEQFF. In DNA form, the CDR3 reads TGTGCCAGCAGCTTAGTTATCCTGGGGTCCTACAATGAGCAGTTCTTC.

A few counts support this clonotype. The chain has TRBV27 and TRBJ2-1; 10 bases fit TRBD2. The junction had 10 bases not matched to a gene; V was cut back by 8 bases and J by 3 bases. The CDR3 length is 16 residues. Germline loops: CDR1 MNHEY, CDR2 SMNVEV (reference sequence). The CDR3 DNA reads as TGTGCCAGCTCCTTAGCGGGAGGAGTCATCTACAATGAGCAGTTCTTC. This codes for CASSLAGGVIYNEQFF.

J is TRBJ2-5 and V is TRBV5-1, with a tentative D call TRBD1 (6 bases). From germline, CDR1 is SGHRS and CDR2 YFSETQ. V shed 0 bases and J shed 11 bases, with 20 bases lying between them. The CDR3 has 15 residues. CDR3 sequence (DNA): TGCGCCAGCAGCTTGGGACAGGCGAGTGAGGAGGAGCAGTACTTC. Residues: CASSLGQASEEEQYF.